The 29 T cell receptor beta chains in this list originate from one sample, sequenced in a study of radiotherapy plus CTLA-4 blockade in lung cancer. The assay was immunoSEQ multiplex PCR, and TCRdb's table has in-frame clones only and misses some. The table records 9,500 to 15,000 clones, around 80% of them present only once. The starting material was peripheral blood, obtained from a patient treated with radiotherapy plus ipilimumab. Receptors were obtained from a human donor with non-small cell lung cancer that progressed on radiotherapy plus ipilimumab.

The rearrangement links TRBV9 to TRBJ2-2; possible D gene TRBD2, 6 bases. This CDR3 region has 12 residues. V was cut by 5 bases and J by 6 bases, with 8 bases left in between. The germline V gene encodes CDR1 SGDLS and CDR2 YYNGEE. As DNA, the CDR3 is TGTGCCAGCAGGTGGGGGGCCGGGGAGCTGTTTTTT. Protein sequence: CASRWGAGELFF.

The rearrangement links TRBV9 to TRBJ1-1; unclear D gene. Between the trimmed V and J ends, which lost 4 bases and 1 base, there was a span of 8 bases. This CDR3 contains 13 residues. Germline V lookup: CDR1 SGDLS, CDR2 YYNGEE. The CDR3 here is CASSSRQNTEAFF. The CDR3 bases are TGTGCCAGCAGCTCCAGACAGAACACTGAAGCTTTCTTT.

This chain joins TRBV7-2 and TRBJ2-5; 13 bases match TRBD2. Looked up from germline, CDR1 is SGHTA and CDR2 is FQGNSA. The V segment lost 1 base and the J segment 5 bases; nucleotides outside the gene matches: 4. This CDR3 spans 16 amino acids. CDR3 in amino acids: CASSLGLAGGWETQYF. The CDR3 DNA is TGTGCCAGCAGCTTAGGACTAGCGGGGGGCTGGGAGACCCAGTACTTC.

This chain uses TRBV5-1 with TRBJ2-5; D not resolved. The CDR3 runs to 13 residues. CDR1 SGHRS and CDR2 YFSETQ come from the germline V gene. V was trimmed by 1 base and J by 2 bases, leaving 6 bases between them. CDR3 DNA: TGCGCCAGCAGCTTGCTACATCAAGAGACCCAGTACTTC. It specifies CASSLLHQETQYF.

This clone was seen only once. The CDR3 region has the DNA TGCGCCAGCAGCCAATGGGTGGGTGGGGGTCGGCAGTACTTC. Translated: CASSQWVGGGRQYF. This sequence joins TRBV4-1 and TRBJ2-7, with D perhaps matching TRBD1 or TRBD2 (5 bases each). CDR3 length equals 14 residues. The germline V and J ends were trimmed by 2 bases and 9 bases, with 17 bases remaining between them. Germline-derived CDR1 and CDR2 are MGHRA and YSYEKL.

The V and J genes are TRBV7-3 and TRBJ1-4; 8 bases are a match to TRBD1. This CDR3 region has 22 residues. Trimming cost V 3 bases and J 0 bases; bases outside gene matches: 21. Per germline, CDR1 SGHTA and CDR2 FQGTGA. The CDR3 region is CASSFQVFRRGPGFATNEKLFF. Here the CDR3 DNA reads TGTGCCAGCAGCTTCCAGGTATTTCGCAGGGGGCCTGGGTTTGCAACTAATGAAAAACTGTTTTTT.

For the CDR3, the DNA is TGTGCCAGCAGGGCCGGGACGGAGTCTCCATATGGCTACACCTTC. Its translation is CASRAGTESPYGYTF. The V call is TRBV6-5, the J call TRBJ1-2; maybe TRBD1 (5 bases). Between the trimmed V and J ends, which lost 6 bases and 5 bases, there was a span of 19 bases. This CDR3 is built from 15 residues. Germline V CDR1 and CDR2: MNHEY, SVGAGI.

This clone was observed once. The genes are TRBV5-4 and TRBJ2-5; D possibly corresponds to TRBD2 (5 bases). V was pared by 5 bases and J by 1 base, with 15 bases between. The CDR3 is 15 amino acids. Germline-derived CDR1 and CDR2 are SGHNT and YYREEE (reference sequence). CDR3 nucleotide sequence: TGTGCCAGCAGATCCTTCGGGAAGTCCCAAGAGACCCAGTACTTC. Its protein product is CASRSFGKSQETQYF. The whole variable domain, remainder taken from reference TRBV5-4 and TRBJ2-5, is ETGVTQSPTHLIKTRGQQVTLRCSSQSGHNTVSWYQQALGQGPQFIFQYYREEENGRGNFPPRFSGLQFPNYSSELNVNALELDDSALYLCASRSFGKSQETQYFGPGTRLLVL.

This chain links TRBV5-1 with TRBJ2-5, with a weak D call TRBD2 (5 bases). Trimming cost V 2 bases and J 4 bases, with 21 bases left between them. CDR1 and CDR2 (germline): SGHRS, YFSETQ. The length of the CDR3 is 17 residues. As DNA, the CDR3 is TGCGCCAGCAGCTTAGGAGGTGGGGTAGAGGGCAGAGAGACCCAGTACTTC. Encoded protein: CASSLGGGVEGRETQYF.

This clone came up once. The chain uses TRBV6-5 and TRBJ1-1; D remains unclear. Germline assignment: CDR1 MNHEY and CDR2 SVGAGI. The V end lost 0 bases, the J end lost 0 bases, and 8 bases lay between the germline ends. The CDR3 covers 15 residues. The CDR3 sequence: CASSYSWTVNTEAFF. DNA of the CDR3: TGTGCCAGCAGTTACTCTTGGACGGTGAACACTGAAGCTTTCTTT.

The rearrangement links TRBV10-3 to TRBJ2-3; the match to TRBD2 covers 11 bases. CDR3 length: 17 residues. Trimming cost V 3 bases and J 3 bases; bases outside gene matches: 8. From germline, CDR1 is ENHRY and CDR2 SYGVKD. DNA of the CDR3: TGTGCCATCAGTGAAGTAGCGGGGGGGCCAGAGACAGATACGCAGTATTTT. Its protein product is CAISEVAGGPETDTQYF.

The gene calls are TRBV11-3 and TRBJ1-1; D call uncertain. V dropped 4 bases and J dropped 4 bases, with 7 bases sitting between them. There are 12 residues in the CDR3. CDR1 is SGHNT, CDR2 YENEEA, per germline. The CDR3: CASSSYSTEAFF. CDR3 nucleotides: TGTGCCAGCAGCTCATACAGCACTGAAGCTTTCTTT.

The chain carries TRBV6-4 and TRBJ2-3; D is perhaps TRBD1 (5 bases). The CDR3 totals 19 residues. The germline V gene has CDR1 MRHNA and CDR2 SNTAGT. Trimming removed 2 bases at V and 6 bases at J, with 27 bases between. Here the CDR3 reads CASSDRPYYGHRVSDTQYF. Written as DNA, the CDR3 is TGTGCCAGCAGTGACCGACCCTATTACGGACACCGCGTTTCGGATACGCAGTATTTT.

The CDR3 DNA reads as TGCGCCAGCAGTTTAGCAGGGGACTCTGGAAACACCATATATTTT. Translated: CASSLAGDSGNTIYF. The rearrangement links TRBV10-1 to TRBJ1-3, with D maybe TRBD1 (6 bases). Germline V CDR1 and CDR2: WNHNN, SYGVQD (reference sequence). The V end lost 5 bases, the J end lost 0 bases, and 11 bases lay between the germline ends. This CDR3 spans 15 amino acids.

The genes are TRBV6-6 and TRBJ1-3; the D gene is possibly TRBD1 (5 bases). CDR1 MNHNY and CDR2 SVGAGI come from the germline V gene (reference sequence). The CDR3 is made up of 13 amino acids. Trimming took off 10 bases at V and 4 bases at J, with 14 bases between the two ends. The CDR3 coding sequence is TGTGCCACCGGAGGGGCAGTCGGAAACACCATATATTTT. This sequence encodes CATGGAVGNTIYF.

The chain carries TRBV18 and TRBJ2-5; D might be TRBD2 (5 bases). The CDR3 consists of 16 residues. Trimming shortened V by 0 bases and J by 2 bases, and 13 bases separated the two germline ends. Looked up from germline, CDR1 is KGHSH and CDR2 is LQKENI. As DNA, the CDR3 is TGTGCCAGCTCACCACCGAGGGCGCACCTGCAAGAGACCCAGTACTTC. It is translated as CASSPPRAHLQETQYF.

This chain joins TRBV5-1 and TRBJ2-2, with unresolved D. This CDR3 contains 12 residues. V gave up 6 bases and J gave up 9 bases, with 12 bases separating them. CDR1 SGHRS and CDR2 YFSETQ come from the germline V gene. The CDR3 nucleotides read TGCGCCAGCAAGGCTTCACTCCGGGAGCTGTTTTTT. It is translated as CASKASLRELFF.

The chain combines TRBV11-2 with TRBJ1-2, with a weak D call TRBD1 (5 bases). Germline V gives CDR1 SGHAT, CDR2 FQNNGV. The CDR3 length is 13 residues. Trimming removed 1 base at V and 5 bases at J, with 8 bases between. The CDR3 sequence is CASSLGQRYGYTF. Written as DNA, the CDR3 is TGTGCCAGCAGCTTAGGACAGCGATATGGCTACACCTTC. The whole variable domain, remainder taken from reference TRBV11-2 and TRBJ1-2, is EAGVAQSPRYKIIEKRQSVAFWCNPISGHATLYWYQQILGQGPKLLIQFQNNGVVDDSQLPKDRFSAERLKGVDSTLKIQPAKLEDSAVYLCASSLGQRYGYTFGSGTRLTVV.

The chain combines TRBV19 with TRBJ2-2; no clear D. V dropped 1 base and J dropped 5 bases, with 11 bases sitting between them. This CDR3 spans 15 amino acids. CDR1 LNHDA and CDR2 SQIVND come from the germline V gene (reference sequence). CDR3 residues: CASSIVYGLTGELFF. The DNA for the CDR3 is TGTGCCAGTAGTATAGTTTACGGGTTGACCGGGGAGCTGTTTTTT.

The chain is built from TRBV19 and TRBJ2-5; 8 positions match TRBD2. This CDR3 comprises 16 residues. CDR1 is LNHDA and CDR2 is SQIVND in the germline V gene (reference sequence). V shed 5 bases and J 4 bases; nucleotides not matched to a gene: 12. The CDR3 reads CASSWGSGEVGETQYF. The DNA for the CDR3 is TGTGCCAGTAGTTGGGGTAGCGGGGAGGTGGGAGAGACCCAGTACTTC.

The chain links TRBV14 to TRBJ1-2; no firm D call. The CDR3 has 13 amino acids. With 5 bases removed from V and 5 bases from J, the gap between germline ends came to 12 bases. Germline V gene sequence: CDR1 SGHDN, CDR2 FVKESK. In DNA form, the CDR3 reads TGTGCCAGCAGCGAACGGCCAGAGTATGGCTACACCTTC. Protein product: CASSERPEYGYTF.

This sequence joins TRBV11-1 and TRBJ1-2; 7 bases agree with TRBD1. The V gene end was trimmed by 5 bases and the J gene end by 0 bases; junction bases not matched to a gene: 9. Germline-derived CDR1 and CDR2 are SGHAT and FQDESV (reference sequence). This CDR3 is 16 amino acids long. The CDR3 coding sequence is TGTGCCAGCAGCCAGGGACAGAGCCTCACTAACTATGGCTACACCTTC. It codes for CASSQGQSLTNYGYTF.

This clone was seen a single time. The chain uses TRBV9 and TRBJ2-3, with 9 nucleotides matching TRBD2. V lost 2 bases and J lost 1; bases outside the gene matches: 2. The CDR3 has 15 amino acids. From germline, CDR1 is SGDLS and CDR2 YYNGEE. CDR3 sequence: CASSVRGGGTDTQYF. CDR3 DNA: TGTGCCAGCAGCGTCCGCGGGGGGGGCACAGATACGCAGTATTTT.

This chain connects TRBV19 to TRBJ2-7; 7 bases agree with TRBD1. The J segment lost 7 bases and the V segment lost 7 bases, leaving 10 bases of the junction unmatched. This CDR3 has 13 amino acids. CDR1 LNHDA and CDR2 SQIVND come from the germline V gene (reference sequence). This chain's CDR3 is CASMSKQGTEQYF. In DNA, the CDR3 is TGTGCCAGTATGAGCAAACAGGGGACAGAGCAGTACTTC.

In DNA form, the CDR3 reads TGTGCCAGCACCCCCCGGTTGGCAGGGATGGGCACAGATACGCAGTATTTT. It is translated as CASTPRLAGMGTDTQYF. V usage is TRBV9 and J usage is TRBJ2-3; possibly TRBD1 for D (5 bases). The CDR3 runs 17 residues. Germline V gives CDR1 SGDLS, CDR2 YYNGEE. The V and J ends lost 6 bases and 1 base respectively, with 21 bases between them.

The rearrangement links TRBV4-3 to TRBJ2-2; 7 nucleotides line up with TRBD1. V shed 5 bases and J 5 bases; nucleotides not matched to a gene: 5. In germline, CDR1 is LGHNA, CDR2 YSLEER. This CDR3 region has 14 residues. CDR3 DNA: TGCGCCAGCAGCGCTGACAGGGCTACCGGGGAGCTGTTTTTT. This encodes CASSADRATGELFF.

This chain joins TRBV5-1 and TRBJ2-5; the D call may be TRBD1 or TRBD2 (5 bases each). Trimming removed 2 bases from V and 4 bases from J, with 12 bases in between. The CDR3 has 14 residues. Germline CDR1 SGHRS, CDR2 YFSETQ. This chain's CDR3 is CASSFVGGVETQYF. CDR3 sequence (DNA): TGCGCCAGCAGCTTCGTTGGGGGAGTAGAGACCCAGTACTTC.

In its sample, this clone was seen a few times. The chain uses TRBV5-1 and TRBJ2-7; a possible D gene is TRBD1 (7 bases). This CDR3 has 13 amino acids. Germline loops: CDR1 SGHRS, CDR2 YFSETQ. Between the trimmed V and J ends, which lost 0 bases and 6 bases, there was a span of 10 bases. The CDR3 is CASSLGQGGEQYF. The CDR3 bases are TGCGCCAGCAGCTTGGGGCAGGGGGGCGAGCAGTACTTC.

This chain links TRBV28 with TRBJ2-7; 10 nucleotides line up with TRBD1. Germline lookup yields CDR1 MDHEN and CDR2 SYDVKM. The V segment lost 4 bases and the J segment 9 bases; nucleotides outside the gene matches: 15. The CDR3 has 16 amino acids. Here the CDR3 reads CASSSSPGQGLGGQYF. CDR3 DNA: TGTGCCAGCAGTTCGTCTCCGGGACAGGGGTTGGGGGGGCAGTACTTC. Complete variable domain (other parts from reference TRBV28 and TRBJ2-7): DVKVTQSSRYLVKRTGEKVFLECVQDMDHENMFWYRQDPGLGLRLIYFSYDVKMKEKGDIPEGYSVSREKKERFSLILESASTNQTSMYLCASSSSPGQGLGGQYFGPGTRLTVT.